A single sample is the source of the 17 T cell receptor beta chains below, sequenced in a study of blood T cell repertoires in COVID-19 (TCRdb year 2020). The library was generated by the immunoSEQ multiplex PCR assay. In its TCRdb copy, this immuneACCESS table keeps in-frame sequences only and misses some clones. Where compared with another copy, unresolved V genes explain less than half of these, and the others have no known cause. This sample has approximately 170,000 clones in its table, and around nine tenths of those were observed once. 1.1% of the sample goes to the ten largest clones. The sample consisted of peripheral blood. The receptors were sampled from a man aged 25-45 years with acute or convalescent COVID-19.

The chain carries TRBV30 and TRBJ1-5; the match to TRBD1 covers 8 bases. The CDR3 is made up of 15 amino acids. The germline V gene encodes CDR1 GTSNPN and CDR2 SVGIG (reference sequence). Trimming took 2 bases from V and 2 from J; bases not matched to a gene: 5. The CDR3 sequence is CAWSFTGGRNQPQHF. CDR3 bases: TGTGCCTGGAGTTTTACAGGGGGACGCAATCAGCCCCAGCATTTT.

CDR3: CSVERSGRNTDTQYF. The CDR3 coding sequence is TGCAGCGTTGAACGGAGCGGGAGGAACACAGATACGCAGTATTTT. This sequence joins TRBV29-1 and TRBJ2-3; 9 bases match TRBD2. This CDR3 contains 15 residues. The germline gives CDR1 SQVTM, CDR2 ANQGSEA. Losses at the gene ends were 2 bases for V and 2 bases for J; bases not matched to a gene: 5.

The V gene is TRBV11-2, the J gene TRBJ1-2; D is perhaps TRBD1 (6 bases). Germline loops: CDR1 SGHAT, CDR2 FQNNGV. CDR3 length: 14 amino acids. The V end was cut by 1 base, the J end by 4 bases, with 10 bases between. Written as DNA, the CDR3 is TGTGCCAGCAGCTTAGGTCCACAGGGCTATGGCTACACCTTC. It specifies CASSLGPQGYGYTF.

The chain uses TRBV5-1 and TRBJ2-1; D is undetermined. CDR3 length equals 14 residues. From germline, CDR1 is SGHRS and CDR2 YFSETQ. V was shortened by 1 base and J by 1 base, with 6 bases between the two germline ends. CDR3 region: CASSLLLSYNEQFF. In DNA form, the CDR3 reads TGCGCCAGCAGCTTGCTCTTATCCTACAATGAGCAGTTCTTC.

The CDR3 region is CASSLQTRQGADTQYF. DNA for the CDR3: TGTGCCAGCAGTTTACAGACAAGACAGGGGGCAGATACGCAGTATTTT. V and J are TRBV27 and TRBJ2-3, with 9 positions matching TRBD1. The length of the CDR3 is 16 residues. CDR1 is MNHEY and CDR2 is SMNVEV in the germline V gene (reference sequence). V shed 2 bases and J 4 bases; nucleotides not matched to a gene: 7.

The chain recombines TRBV27 with TRBJ2-3; a weak D match, TRBD2 (5 bases). Trimming shortened V by 2 bases and J by 2 bases, and 11 bases separated the two germline ends. The germline V gene has CDR1 MNHEY and CDR2 SMNVEV (reference sequence). This CDR3 has 15 residues. CDR3 DNA sequence: TGTGCCAGCAGTTTAGTTGGACTCCACACAGATACGCAGTATTTT. This sequence encodes CASSLVGLHTDTQYF.

The rearrangement links TRBV5-6 to TRBJ1-5; no clear D. Trimming removed 4 bases at V and 1 base at J, with 6 bases between. Germline V lookup: CDR1 SGHDT, CDR2 YYEEEE. This CDR3 region has 13 residues. CDR3 amino acids: CASSSRSNQPQHF. CDR3 nucleotides: TGTGCCAGCAGCAGTCGGAGCAATCAGCCCCAGCATTTT.

This clone was seen only once. This chain connects TRBV28 to TRBJ1-4; the match to TRBD1 covers 9 bases. The CDR3 has 15 amino acids. CDR1 and CDR2 from the germline V gene are MDHEN and SYDVKM. With V trimmed by 5 bases and J by 5 bases, 6 bases remained unmatched. The CDR3 region is CASSPTGGWNEKLFF. CDR3 DNA sequence: TGTGCCAGCAGTCCGACAGGGGGGTGGAATGAAAAACTGTTTTTT.

J is TRBJ1-2 and V is TRBV6-5; D is perhaps TRBD1 (6 bases). V lost 3 bases and J 14 bases, leaving 19 bases between the germline ends. CDR1 is MNHEY and CDR2 is SVGAGI in the germline V gene. This CDR3 spans 13 amino acids. The DNA for the CDR3 is TGTGCCAGCAGTTATCGCCAGGGGACGCGAGGTACCTTC. As protein: CASSYRQGTRGTF.

This chain joins TRBV13 and TRBJ1-2; D uncertain. This CDR3 region has 13 residues. Deletions cut 3 bases from V and 8 bases from J, with 13 bases between. In germline, CDR1 is PRHDT, CDR2 FYEKMQ (reference sequence). The CDR3 DNA sequence: TGTGCCAGCAGCTTCCGACCTGGAGGAGGCTACACCTTC. Amino acid sequence: CASSFRPGGGYTF.

This clone was found once. The chain carries TRBV28 and TRBJ2-7; 11 nucleotides align to TRBD2. The CDR3 totals 15 residues. J gave up 1 base and V 6 bases, and 5 bases lay outside the gene matches. In germline, CDR1 is MDHEN, CDR2 SYDVKM. The CDR3 DNA sequence: TGTGCCAGCAGCCATACTAGCGGGGGTTCCTACGAGCAGTACTTC. It yields the protein CASSHTSGGSYEQYF.

The rearrangement links TRBV28 to TRBJ2-7; 8 positions agree with TRBD1. V gave up 5 bases and J gave up 3 bases; unmatched junction bases: 9. This CDR3 is built from 15 residues. Germline V gene lookup returns CDR1 MDHEN and CDR2 SYDVKM. The CDR3 DNA reads TGTGCCAGCAGTGGCACCGGACAGGGACTCTACGAGCAGTACTTC. Translating it yields CASSGTGQGLYEQYF.

The rearrangement uses TRBV6-1 and TRBJ1-1; weak D call: TRBD1 (5 bases). Germline CDR1 reads MNHNS; CDR2 reads SASEGT. This CDR3 has 14 residues. The V and J ends lost 2 bases and 2 bases respectively, with 9 bases between them. The CDR3 DNA is TGTGCCAGCAGTGAAAGACAGCTAAACACTGAAGCTTTCTTT. Translated, it gives CASSERQLNTEAFF.

The chain is built from TRBV19 and TRBJ1-6, with D possibly being TRBD1 (5 bases). Germline loops: CDR1 LNHDA, CDR2 SQIVND (reference sequence). The CDR3 spans 13 residues. Trimming took 10 bases from V and 5 from J, leaving 12 bases between them. CDR3 bases: TGTGCCACCCGAGACAGTCATAATTCACCCCTCCACTTT. Translation: CATRDSHNSPLHF.

V and J are TRBV6-5 and TRBJ1-5; 8 bases line up with TRBD1. Trimming cost V 8 bases and J 2 bases; bases outside gene matches: 2. The CDR3 totals 13 residues. Germline assignment: CDR1 MNHEY and CDR2 SVGAGI. CDR3 bases: TGTGCCAGCCAGGGACAGGGCAATCAGCCCCAGCATTTT. Translation: CASQGQGNQPQHF.

The chain couples TRBV28 to TRBJ2-2, with 8 positions matching TRBD2. Germline V lookup: CDR1 MDHEN, CDR2 SYDVKM. The CDR3 covers 15 residues. V lost 2 bases to trimming and J lost 4 bases; unmatched junction nucleotides: 3. The CDR3 DNA sequence: TGTGCCAGCAGTTTACGGGGGGGTGGCACCGGGGAGCTGTTTTTT. Translation gives CASSLRGGGTGELFF. Drawing the rest from reference TRBV28 and TRBJ2-2, the complete variable domain is DVKVTQSSRYLVKRTGEKVFLECVQDMDHENMFWYRQDPGLGLRLIYFSYDVKMKEKGDIPEGYSVSREKKERFSLILESASTNQTSMYLCASSLRGGGTGELFFGEGSRLTVL.

V is TRBV11-2 and J is TRBJ1-4; 9 bases are a match to TRBD1. The germline V gene encodes CDR1 SGHAT and CDR2 FQNNGV. V lost 4 bases, J lost 3 bases, and 9 bases stayed unmatched. The CDR3 loop spans 17 amino acids. The CDR3 bases are TGTGCCAGCAGCTCAGGACAGGGGCTTGGGGCTAATGAAAAACTGTTTTTT. It encodes CASSSGQGLGANEKLFF.